A few counts support the clone carrying this TCR beta chain. Antigen unknown. Use of 60 Vbeta and 13 Jbeta primers characterized the PCR. The repertoire was sequenced with immunoSEQ multiplex PCR; TCRdb's copy has only in-frame clones and lacks some. The sample shows more than 100,000 clones, 66% of them seen only once. This specimen belongs to a study of cytomegalovirus exposure and HLA in healthy donors. Background on the study: About 85 million unique TCR sequences came from HLA-typed donors in an early release. Findings and limits, study-wide: From TCR beta sequences, most subjects' HLA-A and HLA-B alleles were reportedly predicted accurately. Analyses of presence and absence presupposed an approximately uniform sequencing depth across donors. There were under 200 TCR beta chains listed as cytomegalovirus-associated.

Germline loops: CDR1 SQVTM, CDR2 ANQGSEA. CDR3 length equals 13 residues. This sequence joins TRBV29-1 and TRBJ2-1; 7 bases agree with TRBD2. This receptor was identified in a man between 18 and 35 years old in good health and CMV-seronegative. The sequenced sample consisted of PBMCs. The CDR3 DNA reads TGCCGGGTGGGTAACGGGAGGACTAATGAGCAGTTCTTC. Its translation is CRVGNGRTNEQFF.